This T cell receptor (beta chain) was profiled in a study of blood T cells in healthy people across ages. This clonotype was picked up a small number of times. Through a sample-barcoded 5' primer and a J-beta primer mix, a second PCR was run for about 7 to 12 cycles. TCRdb passed the 5' RACE reads through MiXCR, listing each CDR3 protein once. The sample lists nearly 800,000 distinct CDR3 sequences, just under 25% occurring once. In addition, the sample was reused for a study of T cells of mothers and their children. From that study: Thymic selection shapes TCR recombination output in related pairs, and it does so similarly in unrelated pairs.

Sequenced material: blood. The TCR originated in a boy younger than 18 in good health.

CDR3 nucleotides: TGTGCCAGCAGCGTAAAGGCTAGCGGGAGTAAAAACATTCAGTACTTC. Protein product: CASSVKASGSKNIQYF. The genes are TRBV9 and TRBJ2-4; 10 nucleotides line up with TRBD2. Germline V gives CDR1 SGDLS, CDR2 YYNGEE. The CDR3 has 16 residues. J gave up 4 bases and V 1 base, and 5 bases lay outside the gene matches.